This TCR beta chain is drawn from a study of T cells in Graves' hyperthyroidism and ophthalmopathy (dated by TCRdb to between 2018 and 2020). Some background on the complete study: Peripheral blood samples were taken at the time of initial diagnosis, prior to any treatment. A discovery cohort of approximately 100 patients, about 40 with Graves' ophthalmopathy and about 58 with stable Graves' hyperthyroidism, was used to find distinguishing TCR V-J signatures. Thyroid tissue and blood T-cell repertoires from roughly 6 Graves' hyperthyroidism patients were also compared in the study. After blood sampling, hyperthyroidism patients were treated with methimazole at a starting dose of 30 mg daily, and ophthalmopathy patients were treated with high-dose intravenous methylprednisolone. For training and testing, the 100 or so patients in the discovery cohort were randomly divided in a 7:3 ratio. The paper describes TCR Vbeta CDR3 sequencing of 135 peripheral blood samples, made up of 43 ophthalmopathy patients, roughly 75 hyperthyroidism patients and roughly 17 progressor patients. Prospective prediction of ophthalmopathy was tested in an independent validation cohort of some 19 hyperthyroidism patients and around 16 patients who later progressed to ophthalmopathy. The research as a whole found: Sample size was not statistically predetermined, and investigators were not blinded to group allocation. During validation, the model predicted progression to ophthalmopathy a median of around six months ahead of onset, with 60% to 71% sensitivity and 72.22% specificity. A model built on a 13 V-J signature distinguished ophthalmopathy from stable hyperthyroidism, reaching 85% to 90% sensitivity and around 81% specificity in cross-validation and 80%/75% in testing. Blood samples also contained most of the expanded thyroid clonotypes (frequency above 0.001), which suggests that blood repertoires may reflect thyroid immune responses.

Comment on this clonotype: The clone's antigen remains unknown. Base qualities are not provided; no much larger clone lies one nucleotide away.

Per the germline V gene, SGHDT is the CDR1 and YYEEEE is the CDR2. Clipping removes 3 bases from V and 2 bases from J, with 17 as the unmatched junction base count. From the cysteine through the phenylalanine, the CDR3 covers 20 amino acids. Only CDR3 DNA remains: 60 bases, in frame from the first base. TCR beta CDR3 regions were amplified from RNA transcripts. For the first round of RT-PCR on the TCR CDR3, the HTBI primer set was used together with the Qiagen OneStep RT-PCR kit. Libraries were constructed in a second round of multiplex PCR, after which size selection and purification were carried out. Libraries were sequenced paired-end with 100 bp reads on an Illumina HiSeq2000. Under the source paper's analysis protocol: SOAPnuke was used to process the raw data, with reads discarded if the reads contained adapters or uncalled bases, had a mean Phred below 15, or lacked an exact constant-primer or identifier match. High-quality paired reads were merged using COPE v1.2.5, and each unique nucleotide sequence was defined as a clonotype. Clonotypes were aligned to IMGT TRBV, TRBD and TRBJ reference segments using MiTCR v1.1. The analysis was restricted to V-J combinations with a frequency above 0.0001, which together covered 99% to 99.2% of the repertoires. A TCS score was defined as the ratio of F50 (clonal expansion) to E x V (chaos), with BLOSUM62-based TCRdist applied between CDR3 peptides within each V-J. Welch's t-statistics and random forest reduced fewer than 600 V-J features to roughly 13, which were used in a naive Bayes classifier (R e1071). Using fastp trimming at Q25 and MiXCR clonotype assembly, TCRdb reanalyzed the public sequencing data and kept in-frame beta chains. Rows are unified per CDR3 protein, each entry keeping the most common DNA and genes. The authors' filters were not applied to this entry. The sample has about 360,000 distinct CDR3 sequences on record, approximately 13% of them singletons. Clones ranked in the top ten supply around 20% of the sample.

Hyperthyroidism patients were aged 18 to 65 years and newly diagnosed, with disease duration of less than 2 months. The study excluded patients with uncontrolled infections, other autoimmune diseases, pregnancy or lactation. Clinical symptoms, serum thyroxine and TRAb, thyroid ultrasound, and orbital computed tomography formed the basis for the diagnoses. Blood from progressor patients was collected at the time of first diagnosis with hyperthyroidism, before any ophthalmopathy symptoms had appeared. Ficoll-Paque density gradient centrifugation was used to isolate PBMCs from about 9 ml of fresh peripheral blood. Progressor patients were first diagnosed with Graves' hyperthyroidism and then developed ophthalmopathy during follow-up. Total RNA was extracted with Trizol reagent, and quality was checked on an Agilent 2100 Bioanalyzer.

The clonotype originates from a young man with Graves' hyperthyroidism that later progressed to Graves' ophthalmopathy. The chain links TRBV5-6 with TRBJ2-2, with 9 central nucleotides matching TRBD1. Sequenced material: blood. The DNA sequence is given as TGTGCCAGCAGCTCTCCGGGACAGGGTAGTGAGCTACCCAACACCGGGGAGCTGTTTTTT. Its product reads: CASSSPGQGSELPNTGELFF.